This entry lists 9 T cell receptor beta chains sequenced from one sample in a study of Ad26.COV2.S vaccination and SARS-CoV-2 variants. Using immunoSEQ multiplex PCR, the repertoire was profiled, and TCRdb retains in-frame clones only, with some absent. Of a few hundred thousand clones detected, 80% to 95% appear once; the ten largest clones hold 12%. Regarding treatment: 15 to 20 received Ad26.COV2.S at low or high dose, single or two shots; roughly five received placebo; per-sample allocation not given. Sampling was performed 63 days after the first vaccine or placebo injection. The sample in question was peripheral blood, obtained in a trial of Ad26.COV2.S vaccine versus placebo. Receptors were obtained from a person aged 18 to 59 who received the Ad26.COV2.S COVID-19 vaccine or a placebo.

This clone was seen a handful of times. The gene calls are TRBV11-2 and TRBJ2-3, with TRBD2 matching over 13 bases. CDR1 and CDR2 from the germline V gene are SGHAT and FQNNGV. This CDR3 has 17 residues. V lost 0 bases, J lost 5 bases, and 5 bases stayed unmatched. The CDR3 protein is CASSLDWTSGRGDTQYF. The CDR3 coding sequence is TGTGCCAGCAGCTTAGACTGGACTAGCGGGAGAGGAGATACGCAGTATTTT.

This clone was observed a single time. The rearrangement uses TRBV11-2 and TRBJ1-1; D is ambiguous. V dropped 5 bases and J dropped 5 bases, with 21 bases sitting between them. The length of the CDR3 is 16 residues. CDR1 SGHAT and CDR2 FQNNGV come from the germline V gene. CDR3 amino acids: CASSPSAWGVETEAFF. CDR3 coding DNA: TGTGCCAGCAGCCCCTCCGCATGGGGTGTAGAGACTGAAGCTTTCTTT.

This chain links TRBV6-6 with TRBJ2-1, with 8 positions matching TRBD1. Germline-derived CDR1 and CDR2 are MNHNY and SVGAGI (reference sequence). The V segment lost 0 bases and the J segment 7 bases; nucleotides outside the gene matches: 5. The CDR3 covers 15 residues. CDR3 in DNA: TGTGCCAGCAGTTACTCGAGCCAGGGGGCAAATGAGCAGTTCTTC. It specifies CASSYSSQGANEQFF.

The V and J genes are TRBV2 and TRBJ1-2; D is undetermined. The CDR3 extends over 15 amino acids. Trimming pared 3 bases from V and 3 bases from J, leaving 14 bases between. In germline, CDR1 is SNHLY, CDR2 FYNNEI. The DNA of the CDR3 is TGTGCCAGCAGTGAGGGGAAAGGTCCAGACTATGGCTACACCTTC. As protein: CASSEGKGPDYGYTF.

This sequence joins TRBV5-5 and TRBJ2-1, with 9 nucleotides matching TRBD2. The CDR3 is 15 residues long. Germline assignment: CDR1 SGHKS and CDR2 YYEKEE (reference sequence). The trim removed 3 bases at V and 5 bases at J, leaving 6 bases unmatched. CDR3 in DNA: TGTGCCAGCAGCTATCTAGCGGGAAACGACAATGAGCAGTTCTTC. This translates into CASSYLAGNDNEQFF.

The CDR3 loop is CASSPPGLAGKIYNEQFF. For the CDR3, the DNA is TGTGCCAGCTCACCACCGGGACTAGCGGGGAAGATCTACAATGAGCAGTTCTTC. V and J are TRBV18 and TRBJ2-1, with TRBD2 matching 13 bases. Germline trimming cut 0 bases from V and 3 bases from J; bases unmatched to any gene: 5. The CDR3 has 18 amino acids. CDR1 and CDR2 (germline): KGHSH, LQKENI.

In this sample, this clone turned up once. J is TRBJ1-4 and V is TRBV7-2; D remains ambiguous. Trimming removed 5 bases at V and 4 bases at J, with 14 bases between. Germline V gene data show CDR1 as SGHTA and CDR2 as FQGNSA. The CDR3 contains 15 residues. CDR3 bases: TGTGCCAGCAGCCAAAGCCGAGGCTTTAATGAAAAACTGTTTTTT. Translated, it gives CASSQSRGFNEKLFF. The full variable domain, completed using reference TRBV7-2 and TRBJ1-4, is GAGVSQSPSNKVTEKGKDVELRCDPISGHTALYWYRQSLGQGLEFLIYFQGNSAPDKSGLPSDRFSAERTGGSVSTLTIQRTQQEDSAVYLCASSQSRGFNEKLFFGSGTQLSVL.

A single count supports this clone. The CDR3 loop is CAWSVWAGGQETQYF. CDR3 DNA sequence: TGTGCCTGGAGTGTATGGGCAGGGGGCCAAGAGACCCAGTACTTC. This chain links TRBV30 with TRBJ2-5; 7 nucleotides line up with TRBD1. The CDR3 runs to 15 residues. The germline gives CDR1 GTSNPN, CDR2 SVGIG (reference sequence). V dropped 0 bases and J dropped 1; count of bases not matched to a gene: 5. The full variable domain, its missing parts supplied by reference TRBV30 and TRBJ2-5, is SQTIHQWPATLVQPVGSPLSLECTVEGTSNPNLYWYRQAAGRGLQLLFYSVGIGQISSEVPQNLSASRPQDRQFILSSKKLLLSDSGFYLCAWSVWAGGQETQYFGPGTRLLVL.

The rearrangement joins TRBV6-5 to TRBJ2-7; 10 nucleotides line up with TRBD1. In germline, CDR1 is MNHEY, CDR2 SVGAGI. V lost 2 bases, J lost 7 bases, and 5 bases stayed unmatched. The CDR3 consists of 14 residues. The CDR3 nucleotides are TGTGCCAGCAGTTACCGCGACAGGGGGCAGGAGCAGTACTTC. Residues: CASSYRDRGQEQYF.